The entry below gives a single T cell receptor beta chain sequence along with its context. The record originates from a study of T cell responses to AZD1222 COVID-19 vaccine. TCRdb's table, derived via immunoSEQ multiplex PCR, lists solely in-frame clones and lacks some. The data show about 160,000 clones, with about 90% seen just once and 1.9% held by the top ten. V shed 2 bases and J shed 6 bases, with 15 bases lying between them. Per the germline V gene, CDR1 is MDHEN and CDR2 is SYDVKM. The CDR3 spans 15 residues. The sample was peripheral blood, taken on day 0 of AZD1222 vaccination. The receptor comes from an adult in good health. This chain links TRBV28 with TRBJ2-3, with D possibly matching TRBD2 (7 bases). CDR3 in DNA: TGTGCCAGCAGTTTAGGTGGGGGGGCGCGTGATACGCAGTATTTT. This translates into CASSLGGGARDTQYF.